This TCR beta chain derives from a study of blood T cell repertoires in COVID-19. Across the study: Acute-phase and convalescent COVID-19 samples originated in the United States, Italy and Spain. In each case, the material was cDNA or gDNA derived from T cells, B-cell-depleted T cells, or PBMCs.

Germline V gene lookup returns CDR1 SGHRS and CDR2 YFSETQ. Losses at the gene ends were 2 bases for V and 0 bases for J; bases not matched to a gene: 8. The CDR3 is 19 amino acids. In the source study's methods: It was from reference gene primer amplification that nucleated cell counts were estimated. TCRdb's copy holds only in-frame clones and misses some; the assay was immunoSEQ multiplex PCR. The V and J calls and the clone size are those of that table, but D and trimming were determined from the DNA. The sample gives about 59,000 clones, 90% to 95% of which show up once; over 7.5% is in the top ten.

The V gene is TRBV5-1, the J gene TRBJ2-3; TRBD2 matches at 14 bases. Sequencing input: peripheral blood. This receptor was taken from a human donor in a cohort sampled during active COVID-19. The CDR3 is CASSFGLAGGSPSTDTQYF. The CDR3 DNA follows: TGCGCCAGCAGCTTCGGACTAGCGGGGGGTAGTCCTAGCACAGATACGCAGTATTTT.